The rows below give T cell receptor beta chains drawn from one sample of a study of Graves' ophthalmopathy and Graves' hyperthyroidism. A single record per CDR3 protein comes from TCRdb applying MiXCR to the multiplex PCR reads. The sample yields 500,000 to 700,000 distinct CDR3 sequences, 35% to 45% seen once. Sequencing was carried out using peripheral blood or thyroid tissue (not recorded which). All receptors derive from an adult man with Graves' hyperthyroidism. Both conserved end residues are part of each CDR3. The D gene is left open where the match is weak. Part of the rows lack a size; the others show once, few, many or a class for expanded clones.

v_gene: TRBV20-1; d_gene: .; abundance: many; j_gene: TRBJ1-2; CDR3nt: TGCAGTGCAACACAGGGAAACTATGGCTACACCTTC; CDR3aa: CSATQGNYGYTF
v_gene: TRBV29-1; d_gene: .; abundance: .; j_gene: TRBJ2-7; CDR3nt: TGCAGCCCCCTTCTCGGCTACGAGCAGTACTTC; CDR3aa: CSPLLGYEQYF
v_gene: TRBV29-1; d_gene: .; abundance: many; j_gene: TRBJ2-7; CDR3nt: TGCAGCGGAGGACTGAGCTCCTACGAGCAGTACTTC; CDR3aa: CSGGLSSYEQYF
v_gene: TRBV12-3/TRBV12-4; d_gene: TRBD1; abundance: .; j_gene: TRBJ2-5; CDR3nt: TGTGCCAGCAGGGAAGGGGACAGGGCTCAAGAGACCCAGTACTTC; CDR3aa: CASREGDRAQETQYF
v_gene: TRBV4-2; d_gene: TRBD2; abundance: .; j_gene: TRBJ2-5; CDR3nt: TGTGCCAGCAGGAGGACTAGCGGGAGGGCCGAAGAGACCCAGTACTTC; CDR3aa: CASRRTSGRAEETQYF
v_gene: TRBV6-1; d_gene: .; abundance: few; j_gene: TRBJ1-1; CDR3nt: TGTGCCAGCAGTGAACGGGGTGAGAGGACTGAAGCTTTCTTT; CDR3aa: CASSERGERTEAFF
v_gene: TRBV13; d_gene: TRBD1; abundance: many; j_gene: TRBJ1-6; CDR3nt: TGTGCCAGCAGCTTGGGCAGGGGGGCGGCACCCCTCCACTTT; CDR3aa: CASSLGRGAAPLHF
v_gene: TRBV19; d_gene: TRBD1; abundance: .; j_gene: TRBJ1-1; CDR3nt: TGTGCCTGTAGTATCCAGGGGGCATTGAACACTGAAGCTTTCTTT; CDR3aa: CACSIQGALNTEAFF
v_gene: TRBV20-1; d_gene: TRBD2; abundance: .; j_gene: TRBJ2-2; CDR3nt: TGCAGTGCCCCCGGGACTAGCGGGGCTAACACCGGGGATCTGTTTTTT; CDR3aa: CSAPGTSGANTGDLFF
v_gene: TRBV20-1; d_gene: .; abundance: many; j_gene: TRBJ1-1; CDR3nt: TGCAGTGCTAGGAGGGTGGGGAACGGAGTATACACTGAAGCTTTCTTT; CDR3aa: CSARRVGNGVYTEAFF
v_gene: TRBV19; d_gene: .; abundance: many; j_gene: TRBJ2-7; CDR3nt: TGTGCCAGTAGTACGCTCCCAGGGGCCTACGAGCAGTACTTC; CDR3aa: CASSTLPGAYEQYF
v_gene: TRBV12-3/TRBV12-4; d_gene: TRBD1; abundance: many; j_gene: TRBJ2-7; CDR3nt: TGTGCCAGCAGTCCACACCGGGACAGGGACGAGCAGTACTTC; CDR3aa: CASSPHRDRDEQYF
v_gene: TRBV20-1; d_gene: TRBD1; abundance: many; j_gene: TRBJ2-5; CDR3nt: TGCAGTGCAACTAGACAGGGGGGGAAGACCCAGTACTTC; CDR3aa: CSATRQGGKTQYF
v_gene: TRBV5-1; d_gene: .; abundance: .; j_gene: TRBJ2-5; CDR3nt: TGCGCCAGCAGCTTGCCCAATCAGGGGATTGGGACCCAGTACTTC; CDR3aa: CASSLPNQGIGTQYF
v_gene: TRBV5-1; d_gene: .; abundance: .; j_gene: TRBJ1-4; CDR3nt: TGCGCCAGCAGCTGGATTGGGGCCGTAACTAATGAAAAACTGTTTTTT; CDR3aa: CASSWIGAVTNEKLFF
v_gene: TRBV19; d_gene: TRBD1; abundance: many; j_gene: TRBJ1-6; CDR3nt: TGTGCCAGTAGTATAGCCGGACAGGCCTATTCACCCCTCCACTTT; CDR3aa: CASSIAGQAYSPLHF
v_gene: TRBV29-1; d_gene: .; abundance: .; j_gene: TRBJ1-2; CDR3nt: TGCAGCGTTGAGCCTAGCGGGAGGCCCTATGGCTACACCTTC; CDR3aa: CSVEPSGRPYGYTF
v_gene: TRBV6-4; d_gene: .; abundance: .; j_gene: TRBJ2-6; CDR3nt: TGTGCCAGCAGCGCAGGGGATCGTGGGGCCAACGTCCTGACTTTC; CDR3aa: CASSAGDRGANVLTF
v_gene: TRBV5-1; d_gene: .; abundance: few; j_gene: TRBJ1-6; CDR3nt: TGCGCCAGCAGCATGGAGGGTGGAGAATCACCCCTCCACTTT; CDR3aa: CASSMEGGESPLHF
v_gene: TRBV6-5; d_gene: TRBD1; abundance: many; j_gene: TRBJ2-7; CDR3nt: TGTGCCAGCAATACCGGGACAGGGACCTACGAGCAGTACTTC; CDR3aa: CASNTGTGTYEQYF
v_gene: TRBV12-3/TRBV12-4; d_gene: TRBD2; abundance: many; j_gene: TRBJ2-2; CDR3nt: TGTGCCAGCAGCCGGTCTGGGGGAGGGTACGCCGGGGAGCTGTTTTTT; CDR3aa: CASSRSGGGYAGELFF
v_gene: TRBV6-5; d_gene: TRBD1; abundance: .; j_gene: TRBJ1-2; CDR3nt: TGTGCCAGCAGAACCGGGACAGGGGGCGACTATGGCTACACCTTC; CDR3aa: CASRTGTGGDYGYTF
v_gene: TRBV7-2; d_gene: TRBD2; abundance: .; j_gene: TRBJ2-1; CDR3nt: TGTGCCAGCAGCCGCTCCGGAGGGGGAGCGGGGGGTAATGAGCAGTTCTTC; CDR3aa: CASSRSGGGAGGNEQFF
v_gene: TRBV27; d_gene: .; abundance: many; j_gene: TRBJ2-7; CDR3nt: TGTGCCAGCAGTTTATCTGGAGGGAATGAGCAGTACTTC; CDR3aa: CASSLSGGNEQYF
v_gene: TRBV7-9; d_gene: .; abundance: many; j_gene: TRBJ2-7; CDR3nt: TGTGCCAGCAGCTTCCGGGACTCCTCCGAGCAGTACTTC; CDR3aa: CASSFRDSSEQYF